One sample yielded the 30 T cell receptor beta chains listed below, sequenced in a study of blood T cell repertoires in COVID-19. Profiled with immunoSEQ multiplex PCR; TCRdb holds only in-frame clones, not every one. The sample records fewer than 150,000 clones, 75% to 90% being singletons. Specimen: peripheral blood. The receptors were sampled from a woman of 80 years or more with acute or convalescent COVID-19.

The V gene is TRBV4-2, the J gene TRBJ1-3, with unresolved D. Trimming removed 5 bases at V and 4 bases at J, with 12 bases between. Germline V gene lookup returns CDR1 LGHNA and CDR2 YNFKEQ. The length of the CDR3 is 14 residues. CDR3 sequence: CASSETFGGNTIYF. In nucleotides, the CDR3 is TGTGCCAGCAGCGAAACGTTTGGCGGAAACACCATATATTTT.

The chain employs TRBV19 and TRBJ1-4; D might be TRBD1 (5 bases). Trimming stripped 8 bases from V and 7 bases from J, with 23 bases between. There are 16 residues in the CDR3. Germline lookup yields CDR1 LNHDA and CDR2 SQIVND (reference sequence). This CDR3 reads CASQRMRGTQGEKLFF. Written as DNA, the CDR3 is TGTGCCAGTCAAAGGATGCGGGGGACCCAGGGTGAAAAACTGTTTTTT.

This chain connects TRBV9 to TRBJ1-2, with TRBD1 matching over 8 bases. This CDR3 has 14 amino acids. Trimming cost V 6 bases and J 4 bases; bases outside gene matches: 8. Germline CDR1 and CDR2: SGDLS and YYNGEE. CDR3: CASTAGDRLYGYTF. The CDR3 DNA sequence: TGTGCCAGCACGGCAGGGGACAGGCTCTATGGCTACACCTTC. The variable domain in full, completed from reference TRBV9 and TRBJ1-2, reads DSGVTQTPKHLITATGQRVTLRCSPRSGDLSVYWYQQSLDQGLQFLIQYYNGEERAKGNILERFSAQQFPDLHSELNLSSLELGDSALYFCASTAGDRLYGYTFGSGTRLTVV.

The chain links TRBV5-1 to TRBJ2-7; TRBD1 matches 10 bases. J gave up 3 bases and V 4 bases, and 10 bases lay outside the gene matches. Germline V gene lookup returns CDR1 SGHRS and CDR2 YFSETQ. This CDR3 contains 16 residues. CDR3 region: CASSPGTGVPFYEQYF. CDR3 sequence (DNA): TGCGCCAGCAGCCCGGGGACAGGGGTTCCCTTCTACGAGCAGTACTTC. Drawing the rest from reference TRBV5-1 and TRBJ2-7, the complete variable domain is KAGVTQTPRYLIKTRGQQVTLSCSPISGHRSVSWYQQTPGQGLQFLFEYFSETQRNKGNFPGRFSGRQFSNSRSEMNVSTLELGDSALYLCASSPGTGVPFYEQYFGPGTRLTVT.

The rearrangement links TRBV10-3 to TRBJ2-5; 9 bases are shared with TRBD1. The trim removed 3 bases at V and 4 bases at J, leaving 3 bases unmatched. The CDR3 extends over 14 amino acids. Per germline, CDR1 ENHRY and CDR2 SYGVKD. CDR3 sequence: CAISETGGLETQYF. In DNA form, the CDR3 reads TGTGCCATCAGTGAAACAGGGGGCTTAGAGACCCAGTACTTC.

The chain has TRBV19 and TRBJ1-1; maybe TRBD1 (6 bases). This CDR3 comprises 14 residues. Germline V gene lookup returns CDR1 LNHDA and CDR2 SQIVND (reference sequence). V gave up 5 bases and J gave up 0 bases, with 10 bases separating them. CDR3 DNA sequence: TGTGCCAGTAGTTTCGCAGGGGTGAACACTGAAGCTTTCTTT. Residues: CASSFAGVNTEAFF.

This clone appeared once. The chain uses TRBV3-1 (or the pseudogene TRBV3-2) and TRBJ2-7; 7 bases match TRBD1. The CDR3 covers 12 residues. With V trimmed by 5 bases and J by 2 bases, 0 bases remained unmatched. In germline, CDR1 is LGHDT, CDR2 YNNKEL (reference sequence). CDR3 in DNA: TGTGCCAGCAGCGGGACAGCCTACGAGCAGTACTTC. It codes for CASSGTAYEQYF.

J is TRBJ1-5 and V is TRBV23-1; D gene ambiguous. TRBV23-1 is known as an ORF, though its function is uncertain. This CDR3 region has 13 residues. Trimming stripped 0 bases from V and 6 bases from J, with 6 bases between. CDR3 sequence reads: CASSQSGVQPQHF. CDR3 bases: TGCGCCAGCAGTCAATCGGGAGTTCAGCCCCAGCATTTT.

The chain employs TRBV6-4 and TRBJ1-2; 7 bases are a match to TRBD1. Germline V CDR1 and CDR2: MRHNA, SNTAGT. The V segment lost 2 bases and the J segment 6 bases; nucleotides outside the gene matches: 9. The CDR3 runs 15 residues. CDR3 amino acids: CASSDQGVVFDGYTF. The CDR3 region has the DNA TGTGCCAGCAGTGACCAGGGGGTGGTCTTCGATGGCTACACCTTC.

This clone has just a few counts. This chain uses TRBV6-2 or TRBV6-3 with TRBJ1-2; D remains ambiguous. Germline V gives CDR1 MNHEY, CDR2 SVGEGT. The CDR3 sequence is 13 residues long. V dropped 3 bases and J dropped 1 base, with 6 bases sitting between them. The CDR3 loop is CASSYNSNYGYTF. CDR3 nucleotides: TGTGCCAGCAGTTATAACAGTAACTATGGCTACACCTTC.

The genes are TRBV6-5 and TRBJ1-1; 7 bases line up with TRBD1. The CDR3 spans 15 residues. CDR1 and CDR2 from the germline V gene are MNHEY and SVGAGI. J gave up 3 bases and V 5 bases, and 9 bases lay outside the gene matches. CDR3: CASSIGGVGDTEAFF. In DNA, the CDR3 is TGTGCCAGCAGTATAGGGGGCGTGGGGGACACTGAAGCTTTCTTT.

The chain joins TRBV4-2 to TRBJ1-1; D might be TRBD1 (5 bases). Germline lookup yields CDR1 LGHNA and CDR2 YNFKEQ. The CDR3 extends over 15 amino acids. The V end lost 0 bases, the J end lost 6 bases, and 14 bases lay between the germline ends. The CDR3 DNA reads TGTGCCAGCAGCCAAGACCTTGGCAGGGTGGCTGAAGCTTTCTTT. Protein: CASSQDLGRVAEAFF.

The chain combines TRBV18 with TRBJ1-1, with TRBD1 identical over 8 bases. CDR3 length: 15 amino acids. Trimming at V came to 1 base and at J to 6 bases, leaving 7 bases not matched to a gene. Germline CDR1 and CDR2: KGHSH and LQKENI. As DNA, the CDR3 is TGTGCCAGCTCACCACAGTCCAGGGGGCGACCTGAAGCTTTCTTT. The encoded protein is CASSPQSRGRPEAFF.

This chain joins TRBV14 and TRBJ1-4; D uncertain. The CDR3 spans 13 residues. Germline V lookup: CDR1 SGHDN, CDR2 FVKESK. V was pared by 5 bases and J by 6 bases, with 10 bases between. CDR3 amino acids: CASSRDSHEKLFF. For the CDR3, the DNA is TGTGCCAGCAGCAGAGATTCCCATGAAAAACTGTTTTTT.

This clone occurred a few times. This chain uses TRBV6-5 with TRBJ1-5; D gene uncertain. Germline values: CDR1 MNHEY, CDR2 SVGAGI. V was shortened by 4 bases and J by 5 bases, with 9 bases between the two germline ends. This CDR3 is built from 13 residues. CDR3 bases: TGTGCCAGCAGTTCCACTGTGGATCAGCCCCAGCATTTT. Its translation: CASSSTVDQPQHF.

This chain connects TRBV4-1 to TRBJ2-1; a weak D match, TRBD2 (5 bases). V was cut by 4 bases and J by 7 bases, with 14 bases left in between. Germline lookup yields CDR1 MGHRA and CDR2 YSYEKL. The CDR3 loop spans 14 amino acids. CDR3 coding DNA: TGCGCCAGCAGCCGTAGCTGGTCGGGGAATGAGCAGTTCTTC. Amino acid sequence: CASSRSWSGNEQFF.

The V gene is TRBV7-9, the J gene TRBJ2-1, with TRBD1 matching 11 bases. The trim removed 5 bases at V and 3 bases at J, leaving 15 bases unmatched. The CDR3 totals 19 residues. Germline V gene sequence: CDR1 SEHNR, CDR2 FQNEAQ (reference sequence). CDR3 sequence reads: CASSPTPDRGLIGYNEQFF. The CDR3 DNA is TGTGCCAGCAGCCCCACACCGGACAGGGGGCTTATAGGCTACAATGAGCAGTTCTTC.

The V call is TRBV19, the J call TRBJ1-1; weak D call: TRBD1 (6 bases). Trimming left V 7 bases short and J 1 base short, with 16 bases between. The length of the CDR3 is 15 residues. The germline V gene encodes CDR1 LNHDA and CDR2 SQIVND (reference sequence). In DNA form, the CDR3 reads TGTGCCAGTAACGAGAGACAGGCGGGGAACACTGAAGCTTTCTTT. It codes for CASNERQAGNTEAFF.

This chain connects TRBV4-1 to TRBJ1-2; D gene unclear. CDR1 MGHRA and CDR2 YSYEKL come from the germline V gene. This CDR3 region has 13 residues. V gave up 3 bases and J gave up 2 bases, with 7 bases separating them. The CDR3 DNA reads as TGCGCCAGCAGCCAGGGAGTGAACTATGGCTACACCTTC. This translates into CASSQGVNYGYTF.

The J gene is TRBJ1-6, the V gene TRBV28; possibly TRBD1 for D (5 bases). The CDR3 spans 15 residues. The V end lost 1 base, the J end lost 10 bases, and 14 bases lay between the germline ends. Looked up from germline, CDR1 is MDHEN and CDR2 is SYDVKM. The CDR3 region is CASSLYRPPRSPLHF. CDR3 DNA: TGTGCCAGCAGTTTATACAGGCCCCCTCGGTCACCCCTCCACTTT.

This clone has only a few counts. This sequence joins TRBV25-1 and TRBJ1-2, with TRBD1 as a possible D gene (5 bases). Germline lookup yields CDR1 MGHDK and CDR2 SYGVNS. V shed 5 bases and J shed 5 bases, with 9 bases lying between them. This CDR3 contains 12 residues. The CDR3 region has the DNA TGTGCCAGCAGTCGGGGGGGTTATGGCTACACCTTC. This codes for CASSRGGYGYTF.

The CDR3 sequence: CASSYYDSVYQPQHF. In nucleotides, the CDR3 is TGTGCCAGCAGTTACTACGACAGCGTCTATCAGCCCCAGCATTTT. The V gene is TRBV6-6, the J gene TRBJ1-5, with D perhaps TRBD1 (5 bases). V lost 1 base and J 5 bases, leaving 12 bases between the germline ends. The CDR3 length is 15 residues. CDR1 is MNHNY, CDR2 SVGAGI, per germline (reference sequence).

The chain couples TRBV5-1 to TRBJ2-1; 11 bases agree with TRBD2. The CDR3 length is 13 residues. The germline gives CDR1 SGHRS, CDR2 YFSETQ. V lost 5 bases, J lost 7 bases, and 2 bases stayed unmatched. CDR3: CASRLAGVNEQFF. The CDR3 coding sequence is TGCGCCAGCAGACTAGCGGGGGTGAATGAGCAGTTCTTC.

Only a few counts were recorded for this clone. The chain couples TRBV9 to TRBJ2-2; perhaps TRBD2 as D (5 bases). Germline V lookup: CDR1 SGDLS, CDR2 YYNGEE. V lost 3 bases and J 8 bases, leaving 17 bases between the germline ends. There are 15 residues in the CDR3. The CDR3 DNA follows: TGTGCCAGCAGCGCCCCTAGCCCCGGGGAGGGGGAGCTGTTTTTT. This sequence encodes CASSAPSPGEGELFF. The full variable domain, rest sourced from reference TRBV9 and TRBJ2-2, is DSGVTQTPKHLITATGQRVTLRCSPRSGDLSVYWYQQSLDQGLQFLIQYYNGEERAKGNILERFSAQQFPDLHSELNLSSLELGDSALYFCASSAPSPGEGELFFGEGSRLTVL.

This clone came up a few times. This sequence joins TRBV10-1 and TRBJ2-3; 8 bases align to TRBD2. The J segment lost 4 bases and the V segment lost 3 bases, leaving 9 bases of the junction unmatched. CDR1 is WNHNN, CDR2 SYGVQD, per germline (reference sequence). This CDR3 spans 16 amino acids. CDR3 sequence reads: CASSELTSARSDTQYF. In DNA form, the CDR3 reads TGCGCCAGCAGTGAATTGACTAGCGCTAGGTCAGATACGCAGTATTTT.

The V and J genes are TRBV29-1 and TRBJ2-1, with D possibly TRBD1 on 5 matching bases. The V gene's germline CDR1 is SQVTM and CDR2 ANQGSEA. V lost 6 bases and J 7 bases, leaving 19 bases between the germline ends. This CDR3 comprises 14 residues. CDR3 DNA: TGCAGCGTAGAAACAGGCTTCACCCCGAATGAGCAGTTCTTC. Residues: CSVETGFTPNEQFF.

The chain uses TRBV6-1 and TRBJ1-2; no reliable D call. Trimming cost V 2 bases and J 3 bases, with 10 bases left between them. CDR1 is MNHNS and CDR2 is SASEGT in the germline V gene. The CDR3 has 14 residues. The CDR3, as DNA: TGTGCCAGCAGTGAAACGGGGTCTTACTATGGCTACACCTTC. As protein: CASSETGSYYGYTF.

V usage is TRBV2 and J usage is TRBJ1-6; D call uncertain. The CDR3 loop spans 14 amino acids. Deletions cut 4 bases from V and 5 bases from J, with 9 bases between. Germline assignment: CDR1 SNHLY and CDR2 FYNNEI. CDR3 DNA: TGTGCCAGCAGTGCCCGCGCGGATAATTCACCCCTCCACTTT. Translated, it gives CASSARADNSPLHF.

The chain recombines TRBV27 with TRBJ2-7; tentative D call: TRBD2 (7 bases). This CDR3 region has 15 residues. CDR1 and CDR2 (germline): MNHEY, SMNVEV (reference sequence). Trimming left V 8 bases short and J 2 bases short, with 19 bases between. CDR3 amino acids: CASGGGGGTAYEQYF. CDR3 in DNA: TGTGCCAGCGGGGGGGGCGGGGGAACTGCCTACGAGCAGTACTTC.

This clone has just one count. The rearrangement links TRBV15 to TRBJ2-3, with 10 nucleotides matching TRBD1. With 4 bases clipped from V and 4 bases from J, the junction kept 2 bases outside the gene matches. The CDR3 is made up of 14 amino acids. In germline, CDR1 is LNHNV, CDR2 YYDKDF (reference sequence). The CDR3 spells CATSKGQGSDTQYF. The CDR3 nucleotides read TGTGCCACCAGCAAGGGACAGGGGTCAGATACGCAGTATTTT.